Sequencing of this T cell receptor (beta chain) was carried out in a study of cytomegalovirus exposure and HLA in healthy donors. Measured with immunoSEQ multiplex PCR; TCRdb has only the in-frame clones, and not every one. The sample has about 330,000 clones, approximately 86% seen once. V shed 10 bases and J shed 2 bases, with 15 bases lying between them. This CDR3 contains 13 residues. CDR1 and CDR2 (germline): SGHVS, FNYEAQ. This chain uses TRBV7-6 with TRBJ2-7; D unclear. The clonotype comes from a woman in her twenties or thirties in good health and CMV-seropositive. Specimen: PBMCs. CDR3 in amino acids: CATSPFQTYEQYF. In DNA form, the CDR3 reads TGTGCCACCTCACCGTTCCAGACCTACGAGCAGTACTTC.